These 2 T cell receptor beta chains originate from one sample sequenced in a study of T cells after yellow fever vaccination (dated by TCRdb to about 2019). What the treatment or condition label conveys for this sample: live attenuated yellow fever vaccine strain. Receptors were amplified or captured by 5' RACE. These reads were obtained on an Illumina NovaSeq 6000. TCRdb ran its own pipeline on the public reads, namely fastp trimming at Q25 and MiXCR clone calling, and kept in-frame beta chains. Rows merge per CDR3 protein into single entries with the most common DNA and genes. The sample table shows about 340,000 distinct CDR3 sequences, and 3% to 4.5% are seen once. 20% to 30% of the sample is taken by the ten largest. This sample comprised PBMCs, obtained 5 days after the yellow fever booster vaccination. All receptors derive from a man aged 18-30 years who received the YFV17D yellow fever vaccine.

This clonotype was seen many times. The J gene is TRBJ2-2, the V gene TRBV18; weak D call: TRBD2 (5 bases). This CDR3 spans 20 amino acids. V lost 0 bases and J lost 0, with 20 bases in between. The germline CDR1 and CDR2 sequences are KGHSH and LQKENI. The CDR3, as DNA: TGTGCCAGCTCACCACCAACGGGTGGCGGAGGCGCCTCGAACACCGGGGAGCTGTTTTTT. Translating gives CASSPPTGGGGASNTGELFF. Variable domain in full (rest from reference TRBV18 and TRBJ2-2): NAGVMQNPRHLVRRRGQEARLRCSPMKGHSHVYWYRQLPEEGLKFMVYLQKENIIDESGMPKERFSAEFPKEGPSILRIQQVVRGDSAAYFCASSPPTGGGGASNTGELFFGEGSRLTVL.

This chain connects TRBV18 to TRBJ2-7; D remains unclear. This CDR3 region has 13 residues. Germline CDR1 KGHSH, CDR2 LQKENI. Trimming cost V 3 bases and J 4 bases, with 10 bases left between them. This chain's CDR3 is CASSPSNLYEQYF. The CDR3 coding sequence is TGTGCCAGCTCACCCTCTAACCTTTACGAGCAGTACTTC.